Listed below are T cell receptor beta chains from one sample, sequenced in a study of blood T cell repertoires in COVID-19. Clones were sequenced by immunoSEQ multiplex PCR, and TCRdb holds only the in-frame ones, with some missing. The sample has 75,000 to 80,000 clones; 80% to 90% are singletons. The sequenced sample consisted of peripheral blood. These receptors were taken from a human donor in a cohort sampled during active COVID-19. Each CDR3 is given without its conserved first and last residue. Each record gives: CDR3 protein, J gene, clone size, V gene, CDR3 length. Size tells how often a clone was seen (once, few, many) or the class of an expanded clone, and some rows leave it out.

CDR3 protein: ASSPRGLAKNNEQF
J gene: TRBJ2-1
clone size: few
V gene: TRBV9
CDR3 length: 14

CDR3 protein: ASSLPGLATDTQY
J gene: TRBJ2-3
clone size: .
V gene: TRBV5-1
CDR3 length: 13

CDR3 protein: ASSRHKGIQETQY
J gene: TRBJ2-5
clone size: .
V gene: TRBV4-3
CDR3 length: 13

CDR3 protein: ASTRGASPLH
J gene: TRBJ1-6
clone size: .
V gene: TRBV2
CDR3 length: 10

CDR3 protein: SVEGYRGQENIQY
J gene: TRBJ2-4
clone size: once
V gene: TRBV29-1
CDR3 length: 13

CDR3 protein: ASGPGMDIGETQY
J gene: TRBJ2-5
clone size: .
V gene: TRBV14
CDR3 length: 13

CDR3 protein: ASSLGPGGNTEAF
J gene: TRBJ1-1
clone size: once
V gene: TRBV5-6
CDR3 length: 13

CDR3 protein: AIRALAGSTEAF
J gene: TRBJ1-1
clone size: .
V gene: TRBV10-3
CDR3 length: 12

CDR3 protein: ASNLPLGTSKRETDTQY
J gene: TRBJ2-3
clone size: .
V gene: TRBV5-6
CDR3 length: 17

CDR3 protein: ASSLGGMSGNTIY
J gene: TRBJ1-3
clone size: .
V gene: TRBV5-1
CDR3 length: 13